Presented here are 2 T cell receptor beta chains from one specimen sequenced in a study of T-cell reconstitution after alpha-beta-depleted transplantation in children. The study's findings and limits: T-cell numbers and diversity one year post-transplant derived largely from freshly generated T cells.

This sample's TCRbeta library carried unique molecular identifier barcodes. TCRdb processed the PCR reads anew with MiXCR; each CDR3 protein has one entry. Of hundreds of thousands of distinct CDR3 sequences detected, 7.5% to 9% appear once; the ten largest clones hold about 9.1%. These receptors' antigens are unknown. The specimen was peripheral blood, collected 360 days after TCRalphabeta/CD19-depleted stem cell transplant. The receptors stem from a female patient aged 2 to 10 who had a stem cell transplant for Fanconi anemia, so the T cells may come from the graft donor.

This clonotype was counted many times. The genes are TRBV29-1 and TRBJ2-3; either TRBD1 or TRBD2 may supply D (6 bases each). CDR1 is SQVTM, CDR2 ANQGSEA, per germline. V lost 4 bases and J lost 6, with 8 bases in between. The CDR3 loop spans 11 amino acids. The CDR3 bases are TGCAGCGTTGGGGGGGCGGATACGCAGTATTTT. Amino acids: CSVGGADTQYF.

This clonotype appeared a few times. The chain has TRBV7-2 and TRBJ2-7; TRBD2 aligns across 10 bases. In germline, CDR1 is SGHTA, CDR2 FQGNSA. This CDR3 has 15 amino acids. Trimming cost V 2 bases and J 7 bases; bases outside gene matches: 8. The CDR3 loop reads CASSLYSGGAREQYV. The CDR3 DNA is TGTGCCAGCAGCTTATACAGCGGGGGGGCTCGGGAGCAGTACGTC.